These 21 T cell receptor beta chains came from one sample sequenced in a study of Graves' ophthalmopathy and Graves' hyperthyroidism. The TCR beta CDR3 regions underwent amplification from RNA transcripts. RT-PCR in the first round used HTBI primers; a second-round multiplex PCR followed. TCRdb reprocessed the multiplex PCR reads with MiXCR, giving one entry per CDR3 protein. The sample lists more than 150,000 distinct CDR3 sequences; roughly 37% were seen once. The sequenced sample was peripheral blood. All receptors derive from a woman aged 40 to 50 with Graves' ophthalmopathy.

The V gene is TRBV15, the J gene TRBJ1-1; no definite D call. Trimming removed 0 bases from V and 1 base from J, with 6 bases in between. The germline V gene encodes CDR1 LNHNV and CDR2 YYDKDF (reference sequence). The CDR3 is made up of 14 amino acids. The CDR3 spells CATSRDFGNTEAFF. The CDR3 coding sequence is TGTGCCACCAGCAGAGATTTCGGGAACACTGAAGCTTTCTTT.

The chain has TRBV11-2 and TRBJ2-7; D unresolved. V was shortened by 4 bases and J by 0 bases, with 16 bases between the two germline ends. The CDR3 spans 16 residues. Germline CDR1 is SGHAT and CDR2 is FQNNGV. DNA for the CDR3: TGTGCCAGCAGCTCCCAAGGACGGATTAGCTCCTACGAGCAGTACTTC. Translation gives CASSSQGRISSYEQYF.

In its sample, this clonotype was seen many times. The chain combines TRBV11-3 with TRBJ1-2; D is perhaps TRBD1 (5 bases). The CDR3 has 14 amino acids. CDR1 is SGHNT and CDR2 is YENEEA in the germline V gene. With 6 bases removed from V and 8 bases from J, the gap between germline ends came to 19 bases. The CDR3 sequence is CASSPDSTRGGYTF. In DNA, the CDR3 is TGTGCCAGCAGTCCCGACTCTACCCGGGGCGGCTACACCTTC.

This chain links TRBV28 with TRBJ2-7; D call uncertain. The germline V and J ends were trimmed by 2 bases and 6 bases, with 8 bases remaining between them. The CDR3 covers 12 residues. Per the germline V gene, CDR1 is MDHEN and CDR2 is SYDVKM. The CDR3 loop reads CASSLRSPEQYF. CDR3 DNA sequence: TGTGCCAGCAGTTTAAGAAGCCCCGAGCAGTACTTC.

The chain couples TRBV30 to TRBJ1-2; D gene uncertain. The CDR3 loop spans 12 amino acids. Trimming cost V 8 bases and J 6 bases, with 16 bases left between them. From germline, CDR1 is GTSNPN and CDR2 SVGIG (reference sequence). In nucleotides, the CDR3 is TGTGCCGTGACCAGGAACGCAGATGGCTACACCTTC. The encoded protein is CAVTRNADGYTF.

This rearrangement joins TRBV6-5 to TRBJ1-5; TRBD1 aligns across 9 bases. J lost 7 bases, V lost 2 bases, and 6 bases had no gene match. Germline CDR1 MNHEY, CDR2 SVGAGI. The CDR3 consists of 15 residues. The CDR3 DNA follows: TGTGCCAGCAGTTACGCGGACAGGGGTGGGCAGCCCCAGCATTTT. Encoded protein: CASSYADRGGQPQHF.

The CDR3 sequence: CASQPDRGTEAFF. CDR3 DNA sequence: TGTGCCAGCCAACCGGACAGGGGCACTGAAGCTTTCTTT. The chain is built from TRBV7-2 and TRBJ1-1; 9 bases fit TRBD1. The CDR3 is made up of 13 amino acids. The germline V gene encodes CDR1 SGHTA and CDR2 FQGNSA. V dropped 8 bases and J dropped 4; count of bases not matched to a gene: 5.

The sample holds many counts of this clonotype. This chain joins TRBV13 and TRBJ2-2; D perhaps matches TRBD2 (6 bases). CDR3 length: 15 residues. V lost 5 bases, J lost 0 bases, and 10 bases lay in between. Per the germline V gene, CDR1 is PRHDT and CDR2 is FYEKMQ (reference sequence). CDR3 residues: CASSHGSANTGELFF. DNA for the CDR3: TGTGCCAGCAGCCACGGGAGCGCGAACACCGGGGAGCTGTTTTTT.

This clonotype was detected only a few times. The chain uses TRBV11-3 and TRBJ2-5, with 10 bases matching TRBD2. Germline V gene sequence: CDR1 SGHNT, CDR2 YENEEA. The CDR3 is 17 residues long. V was pared by 1 base and J by 3 bases, with 8 bases of the junction left unmatched. CDR3 coding DNA: TGTGCCAGCAGCTTAGTCCTAGCGGGAGCATTCAAAGAGACCCAGTACTTC. It specifies CASSLVLAGAFKETQYF.

This clonotype was found many times. The gene calls are TRBV20-1 and TRBJ2-2; unclear D gene. The CDR3 runs 12 residues. Trimming removed 3 bases from V and 1 base from J, with 3 bases in between. Germline V lookup: CDR1 DFQATT, CDR2 SNEGSKA (reference sequence). The CDR3 loop is CSASLNTGELFF. As DNA, the CDR3 is TGCAGTGCTAGCCTGAACACCGGGGAGCTGTTTTTT.

This clonotype showed up many times. The chain has TRBV5-1 and TRBJ1-1, with D tentatively TRBD1 (6 bases). The CDR3 length is 16 residues. Trimming shortened V by 0 bases and J by 2 bases, and 14 bases separated the two germline ends. Germline CDR1 is SGHRS and CDR2 is YFSETQ. The chain's CDR3 is CASSLAVTGDNTEAFF. The CDR3 bases are TGCGCCAGCAGCTTGGCCGTGACAGGAGATAACACTGAAGCTTTCTTT.

The chain couples TRBV12-3 or TRBV12-4 to TRBJ1-6; TRBD1 might be the D (5 bases). Trimming stripped 8 bases from V and 4 bases from J, with 18 bases between. This CDR3 has 16 amino acids. CDR3 protein: CASLKRGGRYNSPLHF. The CDR3 coding sequence is TGTGCCAGCCTTAAGAGGGGCGGAAGATATAATTCACCCCTCCACTTT.

The V gene is TRBV6-5, the J gene TRBJ2-5; D gene uncertain. V shed 4 bases and J shed 0 bases, with 9 bases lying between them. The CDR3 has 14 residues. Germline V gives CDR1 MNHEY, CDR2 SVGAGI. CDR3 sequence reads: CASSLKTNQETQYF. Here the CDR3 DNA reads TGTGCCAGCAGTTTAAAAACGAACCAAGAGACCCAGTACTTC.

The table lists this clonotype with a count of one. V and J are TRBV5-1 and TRBJ2-5, with 8 bases aligning to TRBD1. Germline CDR1 SGHRS, CDR2 YFSETQ. The V gene end was trimmed by 4 bases and the J gene end by 3 bases; junction bases not matched to a gene: 5. The CDR3 runs to 14 residues. The CDR3 DNA sequence: TGCGCCAGCAGCCCCGGACAGGGTGAAGAGACCCAGTACTTC. Its translation: CASSPGQGEETQYF. The full variable domain, in which reference TRBV5-1 and TRBJ2-5 provide the parts outside the CDR3, is KAGVTQTPRYLIKTRGQQVTLSCSPISGHRSVSWYQQTPGQGLQFLFEYFSETQRNKGNFPGRFSGRQFSNSRSEMNVSTLELGDSALYLCASSPGQGEETQYFGPGTRLLVL.

This clonotype was detected many times. The CDR3 DNA follows: TGTGCCAGCTCATCAGGTTTTAGCTACGAGCAGTACTTC. It specifies CASSSGFSYEQYF. V is TRBV18 and J is TRBJ2-7; no clear D. V was pared by 5 bases and J by 3 bases, with 11 bases between. Germline CDR1 KGHSH, CDR2 LQKENI. CDR3 length: 13 amino acids. Combining the CDR3 with reference TRBV18 and TRBJ2-7 gives the whole variable domain NAGVMQNPRHLVRRRGQEARLRCSPMKGHSHVYWYRQLPEEGLKFMVYLQKENIIDESGMPKERFSAEFPKEGPSILRIQQVVRGDSAAYFCASSSGFSYEQYFGPGTRLTVT.

Turning to this clonotype: A junction end diverges from the germline sequence, so it may reflect a read error. CDR3 sequence: CASSRSGSGQETQYF. In DNA form, the CDR3 reads TGTGCTAGCAGCCGTAGCGGGAGCGGCCAAGAGACCCAGTACTTC. The chain carries TRBV7-7 and TRBJ2-5; 9 bases align to TRBD2. The germline gives CDR1 SSHAT, CDR2 FNYEAQ (reference sequence). The CDR3 sequence is 15 residues long.

The chain combines TRBV6-1 with TRBJ1-1; D uncertain. CDR1 MNHNS and CDR2 SASEGT come from the germline V gene. The CDR3 extends over 12 amino acids. V was trimmed by 8 bases and J by 4 bases, leaving 11 bases between them. CDR3 DNA: TGTGCCAGCCCGTGGGAGGCCACTGAAGCTTTCTTT. Its protein product is CASPWEATEAFF.

The rearrangement joins TRBV6-2 or TRBV6-3 to TRBJ2-7; a possible D gene is TRBD1 (6 bases). The CDR3 loop spans 12 amino acids. Germline CDR1 MNHEY, CDR2 SVGEGT. The V and J ends lost 3 bases and 12 bases respectively, with 15 bases between them. The CDR3, as DNA: TGTGCCAGCAGTTATGATTTGGGGGCCGTGTACTTC. Translated: CASSYDLGAVYF.

This clonotype was counted ten times or more. This rearrangement joins TRBV20-1 to TRBJ2-2, with 16 bases matching TRBD2. The length of the CDR3 is 16 residues. The junction had 4 bases not matched to a gene; V was cut back by 5 bases and J by 4 bases. Per the germline V gene, CDR1 is DFQATT and CDR2 is SNEGSKA (reference sequence). CDR3 protein: CSASGLAGGPTGELFF. The DNA for the CDR3 is TGCAGTGCTTCGGGACTAGCGGGGGGGCCCACCGGGGAGCTGTTTTTT.

This clonotype was recorded many times. The V and J genes are TRBV4-1 and TRBJ1-2; D perhaps matches TRBD1 (5 bases). Germline V lookup: CDR1 MGHRA, CDR2 YSYEKL. Between the trimmed V and J ends, which lost 0 bases and 7 bases, there was a span of 15 bases. This CDR3 region has 15 residues. CDR3 in DNA: TGCGCCAGCAGCCAAGATCATACTGGGGGGTTTGGCTACACCTTC. It translates to CASSQDHTGGFGYTF.

The CDR3 here is CSVSGEANSPLHF. In DNA, the CDR3 is TGCAGTGTCAGCGGGGAGGCTAATTCACCCCTCCACTTT. V and J are TRBV20-1 and TRBJ1-6; no clear D gene. Germline CDR1 is DFQATT and CDR2 is SNEGSKA (reference sequence). V gave up 7 bases and J gave up 6 bases, with 13 bases separating them. This CDR3 has 13 amino acids.